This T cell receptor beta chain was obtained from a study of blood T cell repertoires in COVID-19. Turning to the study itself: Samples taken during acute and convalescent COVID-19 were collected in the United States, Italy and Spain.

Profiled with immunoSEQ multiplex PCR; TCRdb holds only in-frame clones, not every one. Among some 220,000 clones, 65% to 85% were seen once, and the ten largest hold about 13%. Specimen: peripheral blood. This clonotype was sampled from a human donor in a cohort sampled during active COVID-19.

The CDR3: CASSREDISTDTQYF. In DNA, the CDR3 is TGTGCCAGCTCTAGGGAGGACATTAGCACAGATACGCAGTATTTT. The V and J genes are TRBV2 and TRBJ2-3, with D possibly being TRBD2 (6 bases). Germline V CDR1 and CDR2: SNHLY, FYNNEI. Trimming shortened V by 8 bases and J by 0 bases, and 15 bases separated the two germline ends. There are 15 residues in the CDR3.